This is a list of T cell receptor beta chains from one sample in a study of neurological immune-mediated disorders. MiXCR was run by TCRdb on the 5' RACE reads, yielding one entry per CDR3 protein. The repertoire holds roughly 56,000 distinct CDR3 sequences, with 11% as singletons. Source material: PBMCs. All receptors derive from a man aged 60 to 69 in good health. The CDR3 runs from the conserved cysteine through the conserved F or W. Each record gives: D gene, clone size, J gene, V gene, CDR3 DNA, CDR3 protein. The D gene is left open where the match is weak. Size is omitted from some rows. Given values are once, few, many or a class for expanded clones.

D gene: TRBD1
clone size: NA
J gene: TRBJ1-1
V gene: TRBV15
CDR3 DNA: TGTGCCACCAGCAGAAATTATGGGACAGCGAACACTGAAGCTTTCTTT
CDR3 protein: CATSRNYGTANTEAFF

D gene: NA
clone size: medium-sized
J gene: TRBJ1-5
V gene: TRBV20-1
CDR3 DNA: TGCAGTGCTAGCAACAGACCCAATCAGCCCCAGCATTTT
CDR3 protein: CSASNRPNQPQHF

D gene: NA
clone size: many
J gene: TRBJ1-1
V gene: TRBV20-1
CDR3 DNA: TGCAGTGCTTCGACAGTTTCCATGAACACTGAAGCTTTCTTT
CDR3 protein: CSASTVSMNTEAFF

D gene: TRBD1
clone size: many
J gene: TRBJ1-1
V gene: TRBV5-1
CDR3 DNA: TGCGCCAGCAGCTTGCCAGGGGGAGGGTTGAACACTGAAGCTTTCTTT
CDR3 protein: CASSLPGGGLNTEAFF

D gene: NA
clone size: many
J gene: TRBJ1-5
V gene: TRBV6-2/TRBV6-3
CDR3 DNA: TGTGCCAGCAGCCCCAAACGGGGGGGCAATCAGCCCCAGCATTTT
CDR3 protein: CASSPKRGGNQPQHF

D gene: TRBD1
clone size: many
J gene: TRBJ2-4
V gene: TRBV2
CDR3 DNA: TGTGCCAGCATAAGGGGGCGCGAAAACATTCAGTACTTC
CDR3 protein: CASIRGRENIQYF

D gene: NA
clone size: many
J gene: TRBJ2-2
V gene: TRBV6-2/TRBV6-3
CDR3 DNA: TGTGCCAGCAGCCCGATACGGGGGGCGCCGATTAACACCGGGGAGCTGTTTTTT
CDR3 protein: CASSPIRGAPINTGELFF

D gene: NA
clone size: many
J gene: TRBJ2-2
V gene: TRBV18
CDR3 DNA: TGTGCCAGCTCACCACCGTCGGGGAAGGGCACCGGGGAGCTGTTTTTT
CDR3 protein: CASSPPSGKGTGELFF

D gene: NA
clone size: medium-sized
J gene: TRBJ1-5
V gene: TRBV20-1
CDR3 DNA: TGCAGTGCTATACAGATTAGCAATCAGCCCCAGCATTTT
CDR3 protein: CSAIQISNQPQHF

D gene: TRBD1
clone size: many
J gene: TRBJ1-6
V gene: TRBV20-1
CDR3 DNA: TGCAGTGCTAGAGATATACAGGGGGTTGATAATTCACCCCTCCACTTT
CDR3 protein: CSARDIQGVDNSPLHF

D gene: NA
clone size: many
J gene: TRBJ2-7
V gene: TRBV20-1
CDR3 DNA: TGCAGTGCTTCCCTCCCCCGGGGGGCTACCTACGAGCAGTACTTC
CDR3 protein: CSASLPRGATYEQYF

D gene: NA
clone size: many
J gene: TRBJ1-2
V gene: TRBV12-3/TRBV12-4
CDR3 DNA: TGTGCCAGCAGTTTAAGACATGGCCTCAACCGCTACACCTTC
CDR3 protein: CASSLRHGLNRYTF

D gene: NA
clone size: many
J gene: TRBJ2-7
V gene: TRBV20-1
CDR3 DNA: TGCAGTGCTAATCAGGGGTACGGGTACTACGAGCAGTACTTC
CDR3 protein: CSANQGYGYYEQYF

D gene: NA
clone size: many
J gene: TRBJ2-1
V gene: TRBV21-1
CDR3 DNA: TGTGCCAGCAGCGCCCGGGACAACCCTGCCAATGAGCAGTTCTTC
CDR3 protein: CASSARDNPANEQFF

D gene: TRBD1
clone size: many
J gene: TRBJ2-7
V gene: TRBV3-1
CDR3 DNA: TGTGCCAGCAGTCAACAGGGGGTCCGAGAGCAGTACTTC
CDR3 protein: CASSQQGVREQYF

D gene: NA
clone size: many
J gene: TRBJ1-2
V gene: TRBV6-5
CDR3 DNA: TGTGCCAGCAGTTATAAAAGTAGGGTTTCTGGCTACACCTTC
CDR3 protein: CASSYKSRVSGYTF

D gene: TRBD1
clone size: many
J gene: TRBJ1-4
V gene: TRBV7-8
CDR3 DNA: TGTGCCAGCAGCTTAGAAGGGACAGTATTTGAAAAACTGTTTTTT
CDR3 protein: CASSLEGTVFEKLFF

D gene: NA
clone size: many
J gene: TRBJ1-1
V gene: TRBV6-5
CDR3 DNA: TGTGCCAGCAGGAACGGACAGAACACTGAAGCTTTCTTT
CDR3 protein: CASRNGQNTEAFF

D gene: NA
clone size: many
J gene: TRBJ2-3
V gene: TRBV6-5
CDR3 DNA: TGTGCCAGCAGTTACTCGTTATATGGTTTGACAGATACGCAGTATTTT
CDR3 protein: CASSYSLYGLTDTQYF

D gene: NA
clone size: many
J gene: TRBJ1-6
V gene: TRBV7-2
CDR3 DNA: TGTGCCAGCAGCCACTTTAATTCACCCCTCCACTTT
CDR3 protein: CASSHFNSPLHF

D gene: NA
clone size: many
J gene: TRBJ1-1
V gene: TRBV5-1
CDR3 DNA: TGCGCCAGCAGCTACTCCGGACAGCTGGTGGAGACTGAAGCTTTCTTT
CDR3 protein: CASSYSGQLVETEAFF

D gene: TRBD2
clone size: few
J gene: TRBJ2-3
V gene: TRBV27
CDR3 DNA: TGTGCCAGCAGTTTAATTAGCGGGGGGGCAGGTACGCAGTATTTT
CDR3 protein: CASSLISGGAGTQYF

D gene: NA
clone size: few
J gene: TRBJ2-3
V gene: TRBV24-1
CDR3 DNA: TGTGCCACCAGTGATTTTAAGGATACGCAGTATTTT
CDR3 protein: CATSDFKDTQYF

D gene: NA
clone size: many
J gene: TRBJ2-7
V gene: TRBV14
CDR3 DNA: TGTGCCAGCAGCCAAATAGGAGGTAACGACGAGCAGTACTTC
CDR3 protein: CASSQIGGNDEQYF

D gene: TRBD2
clone size: many
J gene: TRBJ2-1
V gene: TRBV5-1
CDR3 DNA: TGCGCCAGCAGCTTGGGGTCTAGCGGGGGGAATGAGCAGTTCTTC
CDR3 protein: CASSLGSSGGNEQFF

D gene: NA
clone size: few
J gene: TRBJ2-1
V gene: TRBV7-6
CDR3 DNA: TGTGCCAGCGGCCGAGGAGGAAACAATGAGCAGTTCTTC
CDR3 protein: CASGRGGNNEQFF

D gene: NA
clone size: many
J gene: TRBJ1-2
V gene: TRBV20-1
CDR3 DNA: TGCAGTGCTTACCATCAGGGCTATGGCTACACCTTC
CDR3 protein: CSAYHQGYGYTF

D gene: NA
clone size: many
J gene: TRBJ2-1
V gene: TRBV7-9
CDR3 DNA: TGTGCCAGCAGCCTAGAAGTCCCAACAACCAATGAGCAGTTCTTC
CDR3 protein: CASSLEVPTTNEQFF

D gene: TRBD1
clone size: many
J gene: TRBJ1-5
V gene: TRBV6-5
CDR3 DNA: TGTGCCAGCAGCCGGGACAGGGCTGGGAATCAGCCCCAGCATTTT
CDR3 protein: CASSRDRAGNQPQHF

D gene: NA
clone size: many
J gene: TRBJ1-1
V gene: TRBV5-1
CDR3 DNA: TGCGCCAGCCGGGCGGGGCACACCTCCCATGAAGCTTTCTTT
CDR3 protein: CASRAGHTSHEAFF

D gene: NA
clone size: many
J gene: TRBJ1-1
V gene: TRBV29-1
CDR3 DNA: TGCAGCGTTGTCCCGACAGCAAACACTGAAGCTTTCTTT
CDR3 protein: CSVVPTANTEAFF

D gene: NA
clone size: many
J gene: TRBJ1-4
V gene: TRBV3-1
CDR3 DNA: TGTGCCAGCAGGGTGGGGCGGCCCAATGAAAAACTGTTTTTT
CDR3 protein: CASRVGRPNEKLFF

D gene: NA
clone size: many
J gene: TRBJ2-5
V gene: TRBV7-6
CDR3 DNA: TGTGCCAGCAGCGGGGGGGGCTATGAGACCCAGTACTTC
CDR3 protein: CASSGGGYETQYF

D gene: NA
clone size: many
J gene: TRBJ1-2
V gene: TRBV20-1
CDR3 DNA: TGCAGTGCTAGGGCTGAGGGGGATTATGGCTACACCTTC
CDR3 protein: CSARAEGDYGYTF

D gene: NA
clone size: NA
J gene: TRBJ2-5
V gene: TRBV30
CDR3 DNA: TGTGCCTGGAGTGTAGAGACCCAGTACTTC
CDR3 protein: CAWSVETQYF

D gene: NA
clone size: many
J gene: TRBJ2-2
V gene: TRBV12-3/TRBV12-4
CDR3 DNA: TGTGCCAGCAGTTCCCAGGGGCCCGGGGAGCTGTTTTTT
CDR3 protein: CASSSQGPGELFF

D gene: TRBD1
clone size: NA
J gene: TRBJ1-2
V gene: TRBV5-1
CDR3 DNA: TGCGCCAGCAGCTTGTCAGGGGGCGTAGGTGGCTACACCTTC
CDR3 protein: CASSLSGGVGGYTF

D gene: TRBD1
clone size: NA
J gene: TRBJ2-3
V gene: TRBV7-2
CDR3 DNA: TGTGCCAGCAGCTCGAGACAGGGGGCCGGCACAGATACGCAGTATTTT
CDR3 protein: CASSSRQGAGTDTQYF

D gene: TRBD2
clone size: many
J gene: TRBJ2-5
V gene: TRBV7-2
CDR3 DNA: TGTGCCAGCAGCTTAGCGCGGGTAGCGGGGGGGGAGGAGACCCAGTACTTC
CDR3 protein: CASSLARVAGGEETQYF

D gene: NA
clone size: many
J gene: TRBJ2-2
V gene: TRBV5-1
CDR3 DNA: TGCGCCAGCAGCTTAGGCAGGGCCAACACCGGGGAGCTGTTTTTT
CDR3 protein: CASSLGRANTGELFF

D gene: NA
clone size: many
J gene: TRBJ1-3
V gene: TRBV7-8
CDR3 DNA: TGTGCCAGCAGCCCACGACAGAGGACTGGAAACACCATATATTTT
CDR3 protein: CASSPRQRTGNTIYF

D gene: NA
clone size: many
J gene: TRBJ2-4
V gene: TRBV6-5
CDR3 DNA: TGTGCCAGCAGTTCGCCCAGTTTAGCCAAAAACATTCAGTACTTC
CDR3 protein: CASSSPSLAKNIQYF